Presented here are 4 T cell receptor beta chains from one specimen sequenced in a study of vaccination and CD4 T cells after COVID-19. The treatment was: approximately nine-day PBMC culture with coronavirus spike peptide pools or control peptides (ViraFEST assay). An unexposed donor provided the CD4+ T cells, which were collected before the COVID-19 pandemic (2011-2018). These TCRs are of unknown antigen specificity. The Oncomine TCR Beta short-read assay was applied to DNA of cultured CD4+ T cells. TCRdb reprocessed the PCR reads via MiXCR and lists one record per CDR3 protein. The sample holds 1,500 to 2,500 distinct CDR3 sequences, 15% to 20% seen once. Sequencing input: CD4+ T cells from blood, cultured in vitro. The receptors derive from a human donor in good health.

The chain joins TRBV6-1 to TRBJ2-4; D gene ambiguous. The V gene lost 6 bases and the J gene lost 0 bases, with 9 bases spanning the gap. The germline V gene has CDR1 MNHNS and CDR2 SASEGT. The CDR3 totals 14 residues. The CDR3: CASSDDLAKNIQYF. CDR3 sequence (DNA): TGTGCCAGCAGCGACGACTTAGCCAAAAACATTCAGTACTTC.

The CDR3 region has the DNA TGCGCCAGCAGCTTTGGAGGCGGACTAGCGCTCAATGAGCAGTTCTTC. Its translation: CASSFGGGLALNEQFF. This chain uses TRBV5-1 with TRBJ2-1, with 9 bases fitting TRBD2. There are 16 residues in the CDR3. CDR1 and CDR2 from the germline V gene are SGHRS and YFSETQ. V was clipped by 2 bases and J by 6 bases; unmatched bases: 9.

This clonotype is termed medium-sized. The V call is TRBV28, the J call TRBJ2-5, with 11 bases fitting TRBD1. Germline lookup yields CDR1 MDHEN and CDR2 SYDVKM. CDR3 length equals 15 residues. V was pared by 2 bases and J by 9 bases, with 8 bases of the junction left unmatched. CDR3 DNA: TGTGCCAGCAGTTTACCGGGACAGGGGGGGGAGGCCCAGTACTTC. Translated: CASSLPGQGGEAQYF.

The sample holds a few counts of this clonotype. The V and J genes are TRBV14 and TRBJ2-7; D call uncertain. The germline V and J ends were trimmed by 4 bases and 2 bases, with 9 bases remaining between them. The CDR3 covers 13 residues. Looked up from germline, CDR1 is SGHDN and CDR2 is FVKESK. The CDR3 loop is CASSRADAYEQYF. The CDR3 bases are TGTGCCAGCAGCCGTGCAGACGCCTACGAGCAGTACTTC.